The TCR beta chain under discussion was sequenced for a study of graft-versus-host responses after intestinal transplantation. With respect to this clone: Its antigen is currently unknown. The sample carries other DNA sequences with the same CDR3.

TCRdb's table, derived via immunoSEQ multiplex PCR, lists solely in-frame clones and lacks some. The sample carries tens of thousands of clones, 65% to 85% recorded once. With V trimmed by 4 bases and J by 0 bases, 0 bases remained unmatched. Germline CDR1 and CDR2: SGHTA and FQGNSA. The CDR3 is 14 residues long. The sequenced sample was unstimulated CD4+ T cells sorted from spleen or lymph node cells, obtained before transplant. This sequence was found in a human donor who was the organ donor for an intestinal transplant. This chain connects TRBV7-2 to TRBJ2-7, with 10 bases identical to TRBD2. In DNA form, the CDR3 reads TGTGCCAGCAGCTGGACTAGCGGCTCCTACGAGCAGTACTTC. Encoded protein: CASSWTSGSYEQYF.